Listed below are T cell receptor beta chains from one sample, sequenced in a study of beta chain features in type 1 diabetes. The table came from immunoSEQ multiplex PCR; TCRdb's copy has only in-frame clones and leaves some out. The profile shows about 53,000 clones, about three fifths of them singletons. Sequencing was done on a sample of stem cell memory CD4+ T cells from blood. The receptors stem from a woman aged 25 to 39 with type 1 diabetes. Each CDR3 is given without its conserved first and last residue. The order of the fields is V gene, J gene, CDR3 protein.

v_gene: TRBV7-3; j_gene: TRBJ1-2; CDR3aa: ASSLTEGSPGYT
v_gene: TRBV5-1; j_gene: TRBJ2-7; CDR3aa: ASSPGASGSGSRYEQY
v_gene: TRBV11-2; j_gene: TRBJ2-4; CDR3aa: ASSLGRTKNIQY
v_gene: TRBV6-4; j_gene: TRBJ1-2; CDR3aa: ASSDSPGTGTYGYT
v_gene: TRBV7-2; j_gene: TRBJ2-3; CDR3aa: ASSWDRGLGTQY
v_gene: TRBV25-1; j_gene: TRBJ1-1; CDR3aa: ASSAAGMNTEAF
v_gene: TRBV18; j_gene: TRBJ2-7; CDR3aa: ASSPETGRAYEQY
v_gene: TRBV7-9; j_gene: TRBJ2-1; CDR3aa: ASSLGGRAWDEQF
v_gene: TRBV29-1; j_gene: TRBJ2-1; CDR3aa: SVAHRGSYNEQF
v_gene: TRBV19; j_gene: TRBJ1-1; CDR3aa: ASSIQVGTEAF
v_gene: TRBV7-2; j_gene: TRBJ2-3; CDR3aa: ASSLYRGTSGRDTQY
v_gene: TRBV6-5; j_gene: TRBJ2-1; CDR3aa: ASSLVSGTYNEQF
v_gene: TRBV4-2; j_gene: TRBJ2-1; CDR3aa: ASSQPFAGSTYNEQF
v_gene: TRBV2; j_gene: TRBJ1-2; CDR3aa: ASSEQGGSYGYT
v_gene: TRBV7-9; j_gene: TRBJ2-5; CDR3aa: ASSGGGETQY